A single sample gave rise to the 19 T cell receptor beta chains below, sequenced in a study of blood T cell repertoires in COVID-19 (dated by TCRdb to the early 2020s). Libraries were built with the immunoSEQ multiplex PCR assay. TCRdb holds this immuneACCESS table with in-frame rearrangements only. Some clones are missing; in checked studies, unresolved V genes explain under half, and the rest has no known cause. For this sample there are over 70,000 clones; roughly 85% appear just once. In total, the top ten clones hold 9.5% to 13% of the sample. Sequences were obtained from peripheral blood. These receptors were collected from a man aged 55 to 70 with COVID-19, enrolled during active disease.

This rearrangement joins TRBV3-1 (or the pseudogene TRBV3-2) to TRBJ2-2; D uncertain. The CDR3 totals 15 residues. Germline V gene lookup returns CDR1 LGHDT and CDR2 YNNKEL (reference sequence). V was trimmed by 1 base and J by 0 bases, leaving 6 bases between them. The CDR3 DNA sequence: TGTGCCAGCAGCCAAGGTAGAGCGAACACCGGGGAGCTGTTTTTT. Translation: CASSQGRANTGELFF.

This chain's CDR3 is CASSVARGETQYF. The CDR3 nucleotides are TGTGCCAGCAGCGTAGCACGGGGAGAGACCCAGTACTTC. V is TRBV9 and J is TRBJ2-5; maybe TRBD2 (5 bases). V lost 0 bases and J 4 bases, leaving 7 bases between the germline ends. Germline V lookup: CDR1 SGDLS, CDR2 YYNGEE. The CDR3 is 13 amino acids.

This clone was counted a single time. The V gene is TRBV5-6, the J gene TRBJ2-5; a weak D match, TRBD2 (6 bases). V was pared by 3 bases and J by 2 bases, with 11 bases between. This CDR3 is built from 14 residues. The germline V gene has CDR1 SGHDT and CDR2 YYEEEE. CDR3 loop: CASSSGLKQETQYF. The DNA of the CDR3 is TGTGCCAGCAGCTCGGGACTGAAACAAGAGACCCAGTACTTC.

This clone appeared a few times. The V call is TRBV7-9, the J call TRBJ1-3; possible D gene TRBD1, 6 bases. The CDR3 covers 19 residues. V gave up 7 bases and J gave up 0 bases, with 25 bases separating them. CDR1 and CDR2 (germline): SEHNR, FQNEAQ (reference sequence). The CDR3 sequence: CASNSKVGDTVSSGNTIYF. CDR3 bases: TGTGCCAGCAACTCTAAAGTAGGGGACACTGTGAGCTCTGGAAACACCATATATTTT. The full variable domain, rest sourced from reference TRBV7-9 and TRBJ1-3, is DTGVSQNPRHKITKRGQNVTFRCDPISEHNRLYWYRQTLGQGPEFLTYFQNEAQLEKSRLLSDRFSAERPKGSFSTLEIQRTEQGDSAMYLCASNSKVGDTVSSGNTIYFGEGSWLTVV.

The chain has TRBV6-5 and TRBJ1-4; the D is unclear. The length of the CDR3 is 14 residues. Between the trimmed V and J ends, which lost 6 bases and 8 bases, there was a span of 16 bases. Germline loops: CDR1 MNHEY, CDR2 SVGAGI. The CDR3 loop is CASSLTPTGEKLFF. The CDR3 DNA follows: TGTGCCAGCAGCCTTACCCCGACGGGGGAAAAACTGTTTTTT.

This CDR3 is CASSKVEHNEKLFF. For the CDR3, the DNA is TGTGCCAGCAGCAAAGTGGAGCATAATGAAAAACTGTTTTTT. The chain combines TRBV21-1 with TRBJ1-4. TRBV21-1 is tagged as a pseudogene. The CDR3 extends over 14 amino acids.

The chain couples TRBV3-1 (or the pseudogene TRBV3-2) to TRBJ2-2, with 11 bases aligning to TRBD2. CDR1 is LGHDT, CDR2 YNNKEL, per germline (reference sequence). With V trimmed by 1 base and J by 6 bases, 10 bases remained unmatched. The CDR3 sequence is 18 residues long. The CDR3, as DNA: TGTGCCAGCAGCCAAGGTTGGCTAGCGGGGGGCCATTCCGGGGAGCTGTTTTTT. Translation gives CASSQGWLAGGHSGELFF.

This chain uses TRBV15 with TRBJ2-2, with D unresolved. The germline V gene encodes CDR1 LNHNV and CDR2 YYDKDF (reference sequence). This CDR3 region has 15 residues. V lost 1 base and J 0 bases, leaving 6 bases between the germline ends. The CDR3, as DNA: TGTGCCACCAGCAGAGGCCAGTCGAACACCGGGGAGCTGTTTTTT. This translates into CATSRGQSNTGELFF. Variable domain in full (rest from reference TRBV15 and TRBJ2-2): DAMVIQNPRYQVTQFGKPVTLSCSQTLNHNVMYWYQQKSSQAPKLLFHYYDKDFNNEADTPDNFQSRRPNTSFCFLDIRSPGLGDTAMYLCATSRGQSNTGELFFGEGSRLTVL.

The table lists this clone with a count of one. V is TRBV28 and J is TRBJ2-2; 7 bases line up with TRBD1. V shed 5 bases, J shed 7 bases, and the junction held 10 bases outside the gene matches. The CDR3 sequence is 15 residues long. The germline V gene encodes CDR1 MDHEN and CDR2 SYDVKM. In nucleotides, the CDR3 is TGTGCCAGCAGTCCCCTAGCCCAGGGGGTCGGGGAGCTGTTTTTT. It is translated as CASSPLAQGVGELFF.

This clone has only a few counts. The V gene is TRBV28, the J gene TRBJ1-1; TRBD1 matches at 9 bases. The CDR3 spans 16 residues. V was clipped by 6 bases and J by 6 bases; unmatched bases: 14. Germline-derived CDR1 and CDR2 are MDHEN and SYDVKM. CDR3 bases: TGTGCCAGCAGCTCTCGTCCGGGACAGGGTGCGTCTGAAGCTTTCTTT. Its translation: CASSSRPGQGASEAFF.

The chain carries TRBV29-1 and TRBJ2-2, with TRBD1 as a possible D gene (5 bases). V was cut by 3 bases and J by 3 bases, with 11 bases left in between. The CDR3 sequence is 14 residues long. Per the germline V gene, CDR1 is SQVTM and CDR2 is ANQGSEA. CDR3 sequence reads: CSVDDDRDTGELFF. CDR3 sequence (DNA): TGCAGCGTTGATGACGACAGAGACACCGGGGAGCTGTTTTTT.

This chain joins TRBV19 and TRBJ2-2, with D maybe TRBD1 (5 bases). V was clipped by 1 base and J by 6 bases, with 9 bases between them. Germline V gene sequence: CDR1 LNHDA, CDR2 SQIVND (reference sequence). The CDR3 totals 14 residues. Here the CDR3 reads CASSIGQGSGELFF. In nucleotides, the CDR3 is TGTGCCAGTAGTATAGGGCAGGGATCCGGGGAGCTGTTTTTT.

The rearrangement joins TRBV7-9 to TRBJ1-5, with TRBD1 matching over 7 bases. This CDR3 has 16 residues. The J segment lost 2 bases and the V segment lost 4 bases, leaving 8 bases of the junction unmatched. The germline CDR1 and CDR2 sequences are SEHNR and FQNEAQ (reference sequence). The CDR3 here is CASSSGGGRGNQPQHF. CDR3 in DNA: TGTGCCAGCAGCTCTGGAGGGGGCAGGGGCAATCAGCCCCAGCATTTT. Based on the CDR3 plus reference TRBV7-9 and TRBJ1-5, the full variable domain is DTGVSQNPRHKITKRGQNVTFRCDPISEHNRLYWYRQTLGQGPEFLTYFQNEAQLEKSRLLSDRFSAERPKGSFSTLEIQRTEQGDSAMYLCASSSGGGRGNQPQHFGDGTRLSIL.

The rearrangement joins TRBV5-1 to TRBJ2-7, with 8 bases identical to TRBD1. The V segment lost 4 bases and the J segment 5 bases; nucleotides outside the gene matches: 8. In germline, CDR1 is SGHRS, CDR2 YFSETQ. This CDR3 spans 14 amino acids. The CDR3 here is CASSGQGGIDEQYF. CDR3 DNA sequence: TGCGCCAGCAGCGGACAGGGAGGTATCGACGAGCAGTACTTC.

The chain carries TRBV9 and TRBJ2-5, with TRBD2 matching over 10 bases. Germline CDR1 and CDR2: SGDLS and YYNGEE. The V and J ends lost 2 bases and 4 bases, in that order; junction bases with no gene match: 5. The CDR3 is made up of 15 amino acids. The CDR3 DNA reads as TGTGCCAGCAGCGTTTCTAGCGGGAGTCTAGAGACCCAGTACTTC. Protein sequence: CASSVSSGSLETQYF.

The V gene is TRBV10-3, the J gene TRBJ2-1; perhaps TRBD2 as D (6 bases). The CDR3 consists of 15 residues. Deletions cut 2 bases from V and 6 bases from J, with 14 bases between. Germline V gene data show CDR1 as ENHRY and CDR2 as SYGVKD. DNA for the CDR3: TGTGCCATCAGTGAGCTGGGAGCGGGCGTCAATGAGCAGTTCTTC. Protein sequence: CAISELGAGVNEQFF.

The chain joins TRBV9 to TRBJ1-4; 7 nucleotides agree with TRBD1. Germline CDR1 and CDR2: SGDLS and YYNGEE. The CDR3 is 15 amino acids. The J segment lost 1 base and the V segment lost 3 bases, leaving 3 bases of the junction unmatched. In DNA, the CDR3 is TGTGCCAGCAGCGCTAACAGGGGAACTAATGAAAAACTGTTTTTT. Amino acid sequence: CASSANRGTNEKLFF.

V gene TRBV3-1 (or the pseudogene TRBV3-2) combines with J gene TRBJ2-3; 13 bases are a match to TRBD2. This CDR3 has 16 residues. CDR1 and CDR2 (germline): LGHDT, YNNKEL (reference sequence). V was pared by 4 bases and J by 6 bases, with 7 bases of the junction left unmatched. The chain's CDR3 is CASSRSGTSGKDTQYF. The CDR3 nucleotides are TGTGCCAGCAGCCGAAGCGGGACTAGCGGGAAGGATACGCAGTATTTT.

The chain's CDR3 is CASSPPQVEWSYNEQFF. In nucleotides, the CDR3 is TGTGCCAGCTCACCACCGCAGGTCGAGTGGTCCTACAATGAGCAGTTCTTC. This chain links TRBV18 with TRBJ2-1; no reliable D call. The germline CDR1 and CDR2 sequences are KGHSH and LQKENI. The CDR3 spans 17 residues. V lost 0 bases to trimming and J lost 1 base, with 13 bases between them.